A selection of T cell receptor beta chains follows, all from one sample in a study of blood T cells in healthy people across ages. TCRdb fed the 5' RACE reads into MiXCR, producing one record per CDR3 protein. Among 1.6 million or so distinct CDR3 sequences listed, 30% to 40% were seen once. Input material: blood. Every receptor here comes from a woman younger than 45 in good health. The CDR3 runs from the conserved cysteine through the conserved F or W. Each record gives: CDR3 length, J gene, V gene, D gene, clone size, CDR3 protein, CDR3 DNA. A D gene is named only where the DNA matches it firmly. Only part of the rows carry a size: once, few, many, or a class if the clone is expanded.

>14|TRBJ1-6|TRBV7-9|-|-
CASSPDSFNSPLHF
TGTGCCAGCAGCCCGGACAGTTTTAATTCACCCCTCCACTTT
>14|TRBJ2-7|TRBV10-3|-|-
CAISESGGSLEQYF
TGTGCCATCAGTGAGTCCGGTGGGAGTCTCGAGCAGTACTTC
>15|TRBJ2-2|TRBV10-3|-|-
CAISESTGVTGELFF
TGTGCCATCAGTGAGTCGACTGGGGTCACCGGGGAGCTGTTTTTT
>12|TRBJ1-3|TRBV28|-|few
CATTQGWDTIYF
TGTGCCACCACCCAGGGATGGGACACCATATATTTT
>18|TRBJ2-5|TRBV9|TRBD2|-
CASSPGASGMGPGGTQYF
TGTGCCAGCAGCCCTGGGGCTAGCGGGATGGGACCAGGGGGGACCCAGTACTTC
>17|TRBJ2-4|TRBV20-1|-|-
CSARGMDRGADKNIQYF
TGCAGTGCTAGGGGAATGGACCGGGGAGCGGACAAAAACATTCAGTACTTC
>16|TRBJ2-7|TRBV28|TRBD1|few
CASSSYGTAAPYEQYF
TGTGCCAGCAGTTCATATGGGACAGCGGCCCCCTACGAGCAGTACTTC
>14|TRBJ2-7|TRBV28|-|-
CASSFLRSSYEQYF
TGTGCCAGCAGTTTTCTTAGGAGCTCCTACGAGCAGTACTTC
>12|TRBJ2-7|TRBV20-1|-|-
CSAKKEQGGQYF
TGCAGTGCTAAGAAAGAACAGGGAGGGCAGTACTTC
>15|TRBJ1-4|TRBV20-1|-|-
CSARRSGTSAEKLFF
TGCAGTGCTAGACGTTCCGGGACCTCGGCGGAAAAACTGTTTTTT
>15|TRBJ2-1|TRBV6-1|TRBD2|-
CASREAGLATNEQFF
TGTGCCAGCAGAGAAGCGGGACTAGCGACTAATGAGCAGTTCTTC
>12|TRBJ2-3|TRBV25-1|-|once
CASSGGAATQYF
TGTGCCAGCAGTGGCGGGGCAGCAACGCAGTATTTT
>13|TRBJ2-7|TRBV28|-|few
CASSELADYEQYF
TGTGCCAGCAGCGAACTAGCAGACTACGAGCAGTACTTC
>14|TRBJ1-1|TRBV3-1|TRBD1|-
CASSRQGKNTEAFF
TGTGCCAGCAGTCGACAGGGTAAGAACACTGAAGCTTTCTTT
>16|TRBJ1-1|TRBV20-1|TRBD1|-
CSASSTFRTGGTEAFF
TGCAGTGCTAGCTCCACGTTCCGGACAGGGGGCACTGAAGCTTTCTTT
>16|TRBJ2-3|TRBV9|TRBD2|-
CASSERVAGAEDTQYF
TGTGCCAGCAGCGAGAGGGTAGCGGGGGCTGAAGATACGCAGTATTTT
>13|TRBJ2-3|TRBV20-1|-|-
CSARSVITDTQYF
TGCAGTGCTAGGAGCGTGATCACAGATACGCAGTATTTT
>18|TRBJ2-4|TRBV9|-|-
CASSVVSGAVKAKNIQYF
TGTGCCAGCAGCGTAGTATCTGGGGCGGTGAAGGCCAAAAACATTCAGTACTTC
>17|TRBJ2-1|TRBV4-1|-|few
CASSQDRSERGDNEQFF
TGCGCCAGCAGCCAAGATCGGAGTGAGAGGGGGGACAATGAGCAGTTCTTC
>17|TRBJ2-7|TRBV4-1|-|many
CASSQIIDQGKIYEQYF
TGCGCCAGCAGCCAGATTATCGACCAGGGGAAGATCTACGAGCAGTACTTC
>14|TRBJ1-2|TRBV14|-|few
CASSQDFGGPGYTF
TGTGCCAGCAGCCAAGATTTCGGAGGCCCTGGCTACACCTTC
>17|TRBJ2-3|TRBV4-1|TRBD2|-
CASSHPELAGGTDTQYF
TGCGCCAGCAGCCACCCCGAACTAGCGGGCGGCACAGATACGCAGTATTTT
>14|TRBJ2-7|TRBV20-1|-|-
CSAEDSTTRYEQYF
TGCAGTGCCGAGGACAGTACCACTAGGTACGAGCAGTACTTC
>14|TRBJ2-3|TRBV7-2|-|many
CASSLGYYTDTQYF
TGTGCCAGCAGCTTAGGCTACTACACAGATACGCAGTATTTT
>15|TRBJ2-3|TRBV9|-|few
CASSVATGSPDTQYF
TGTGCCAGCAGCGTAGCAACAGGGAGTCCAGATACGCAGTATTTT